The 23 T cell receptor beta chains listed next were all sequenced from one sample in a study of cytomegalovirus exposure and HLA in healthy donors. The PCR had 60 Vbeta and 13 Jbeta primers. Sequencing was performed with immunoSEQ multiplex PCR; in TCRdb, only in-frame clones are kept and a portion is missing. The sample yields under 200,000 clones, approximately 80% seen once. Sequenced: PBMCs. The source is a woman aged 18-35 years in good health and CMV-seronegative.

The chain has TRBV19 and TRBJ1-4; 7 bases map to TRBD1. V lost 3 bases and J lost 7; bases outside the gene matches: 11. Germline CDR1 reads LNHDA; CDR2 reads SQIVND (reference sequence). The CDR3 loop spans 16 amino acids. The DNA of the CDR3 is TGTGCCAGTAGTATTCCCACAGGGGTAGTCGGTGAAAAACTGTTTTTT. Translation: CASSIPTGVVGEKLFF.

This rearrangement joins TRBV6-1 to TRBJ1-2, with unresolved D. The CDR3 totals 10 residues. CDR1 and CDR2 (germline): MNHNS, SASEGT. V lost 8 bases to trimming and J lost 4 bases, with 5 bases between them. CDR3 loop: CASVAYGYTF. DNA for the CDR3: TGTGCCAGCGTAGCCTATGGCTACACCTTC.

This clone was recorded only once. The CDR3 region has the DNA TGTGCCAGCAGTTTATCGCAGGGAGGCTCCTACGAGCAGTACTTC. This translates into CASSLSQGGSYEQYF. The chain recombines TRBV27 with TRBJ2-7; D is possibly TRBD2 (6 bases). Germline V gene lookup returns CDR1 MNHEY and CDR2 SMNVEV (reference sequence). CDR3 length equals 15 residues. Trimming removed 0 bases from V and 0 bases from J, with 9 bases in between.

The genes are TRBV5-4 and TRBJ2-1; D is unresolved. Per germline, CDR1 SGHNT and CDR2 YYREEE (reference sequence). CDR3 size: 15 residues. The germline V and J ends were trimmed by 0 bases and 4 bases, with 11 bases remaining between them. CDR3 DNA sequence: TGTGCCAGCAGCTTGGCGCCAGATGATTACAATGAGCAGTTCTTC. Translating it yields CASSLAPDDYNEQFF.

On this clone itself: The identical CDR3 is also encoded by other nucleotide sequences in the sample. V usage is TRBV14 and J usage is TRBJ1-2; no definite D call. This CDR3 is built from 13 residues. The V end was cut by 0 bases, the J end by 3 bases, with 5 bases between. Germline CDR1 reads SGHDN; CDR2 reads FVKESK. CDR3 DNA: TGTGCCAGCAGCCAAGATAGATACTATGGCTACACCTTC. Amino acid sequence: CASSQDRYYGYTF.

This clone was observed once. The chain recombines TRBV2 with TRBJ1-5; possibly TRBD1 for D (6 bases). Germline values: CDR1 SNHLY, CDR2 FYNNEI. The CDR3 sequence is 16 residues long. V was shortened by 2 bases and J by 6 bases, with 17 bases between the two germline ends. Written as DNA, the CDR3 is TGTGCCAGCAGTGAACTGGGGGCCGGTAGAAGTCAGCCCCAGCATTTT. It yields the protein CASSELGAGRSQPQHF.

In this sample, this clone turned up once. The genes are TRBV19 and TRBJ1-5, with 11 bases aligning to TRBD1. The CDR3 consists of 18 residues. Per the germline V gene, CDR1 is LNHDA and CDR2 is SQIVND (reference sequence). The trim removed 3 bases at V and 1 base at J, leaving 8 bases unmatched. The CDR3 bases are TGTGCCAGTAGTATCAGGACAGGGGGCTACAACAGCAATCAGCCCCAGCATTTT. Residues: CASSIRTGGYNSNQPQHF.

J is TRBJ1-2 and V is TRBV6-5, with 8 bases identical to TRBD1. This CDR3 is 15 amino acids long. J lost 1 base, V lost 2 bases, and 3 bases had no gene match. Germline CDR1 is MNHEY and CDR2 is SVGAGI. The CDR3 DNA reads as TGTGCCAGCAGTTACCTGGACAGGGTTAACTATGGCTACACCTTC. Its translation is CASSYLDRVNYGYTF.

The chain combines TRBV5-1 with TRBJ1-6; no definite D call. V lost 1 base, J lost 4 bases, and 18 bases lay in between. Germline lookup yields CDR1 SGHRS and CDR2 YFSETQ. The CDR3 totals 18 residues. CDR3 nucleotide sequence: TGCGCCAGCAGCTTGAACATCCAAACCCAACAATATAATTCACCCCTCCACTTT. It codes for CASSLNIQTQQYNSPLHF.

J is TRBJ2-5 and V is TRBV5-4; 12 nucleotides align to TRBD2. The CDR3 has 16 amino acids. Germline CDR1 is SGHNT and CDR2 is YYREEE (reference sequence). After removal of 4 bases from V and 4 bases from J, the junction contained 8 bases not matched to a gene. The CDR3, as DNA: TGTGCCAGCAGCCCCTCTAGCGGGGGGGCGGGAGAGACCCAGTACTTC. It codes for CASSPSSGGAGETQYF.

This chain joins TRBV19 and TRBJ1-6; D possibly corresponds to TRBD1 (6 bases). V was pared by 3 bases and J by 7 bases, with 25 bases between. Per germline, CDR1 LNHDA and CDR2 SQIVND (reference sequence). CDR3 length: 19 residues. CDR3 in DNA: TGTGCCAGTAGTATTTTTCGCCTGGGGGCAGGTCCGCAAAATTCACCCCTCCACTTT. Its translation: CASSIFRLGAGPQNSPLHF.

This chain connects TRBV11-2 to TRBJ1-2, with 11 nucleotides matching TRBD1. The V gene's germline CDR1 is SGHAT and CDR2 FQNNGV. CDR3 length equals 15 residues. The ends lost 5 bases at V and 3 bases at J; junction bases unmatched: 5. As DNA, the CDR3 is TGTGCCAGCAGCCAAAGGACAGGGGGCCACTATGGCTACACCTTC. It encodes CASSQRTGGHYGYTF.

The chain joins TRBV2 to TRBJ1-2, with TRBD1 matching over 8 bases. The ends lost 7 bases at V and 0 bases at J; junction bases unmatched: 7. The CDR3 has 15 amino acids. Per germline, CDR1 SNHLY and CDR2 FYNNEI. This CDR3 is CASTGQGSPNYGYTF. CDR3 DNA sequence: TGTGCCAGCACCGGACAGGGATCACCTAACTATGGCTACACCTTC.

This chain joins TRBV30 and TRBJ2-5; TRBD2 agrees at 8 bases. This CDR3 has 15 residues. V gave up 3 bases and J gave up 1 base; unmatched junction bases: 7. Germline CDR1 GTSNPN, CDR2 SVGIG (reference sequence). In DNA, the CDR3 is TGTGCCTGGAGGAAGCCCGGGACTAGCCAAGAGACCCAGTACTTC. The encoded protein is CAWRKPGTSQETQYF.

The CDR3 is CASSESRETNSPLHF. CDR3 DNA sequence: TGTGCCAGCAGTGAATCCCGGGAGACAAATTCACCCCTCCACTTT. The chain couples TRBV2 to TRBJ1-6; D is ambiguous. In germline, CDR1 is SNHLY, CDR2 FYNNEI. This CDR3 is built from 15 residues. V lost 2 bases and J lost 7, with 12 bases in between.

The J gene is TRBJ2-2, the V gene TRBV11-3; maybe TRBD2 (6 bases). CDR1 and CDR2 (germline): SGHNT, YENEEA. CDR3 length: 14 amino acids. V dropped 2 bases and J dropped 8 bases, with 12 bases sitting between them. In DNA, the CDR3 is TGTGCCAGCAGCTTAAACGCGGGACCGGGGGAGCTGTTTTTT. It encodes CASSLNAGPGELFF.

The rearrangement links TRBV5-1 to TRBJ1-2, with a possible D match to TRBD1 (6 bases). V shed 3 bases and J shed 1 base, with 10 bases lying between them. The CDR3 runs 14 residues. Looked up from germline, CDR1 is SGHRS and CDR2 is YFSETQ. DNA for the CDR3: TGCGCCAGCAGCTCGGGACACATTAACTATGGCTACACCTTC. Protein product: CASSSGHINYGYTF. The full variable domain, its missing parts supplied by reference TRBV5-1 and TRBJ1-2, is KAGVTQTPRYLIKTRGQQVTLSCSPISGHRSVSWYQQTPGQGLQFLFEYFSETQRNKGNFPGRFSGRQFSNSRSEMNVSTLELGDSALYLCASSSGHINYGYTFGSGTRLTVV.

The chain couples TRBV4-1 to TRBJ2-3, with 11 bases that match TRBD1. Trimming at V came to 6 bases and at J to 3 bases, leaving 5 bases not matched to a gene. The CDR3 contains 15 residues. Germline V gene lookup returns CDR1 MGHRA and CDR2 YSYEKL. The CDR3 nucleotides read TGCGCCAGCAGAACCGGGACAGGGGGAACAGATACGCAGTATTTT. Amino acid sequence: CASRTGTGGTDTQYF.

The chain combines TRBV6-5 with TRBJ1-6; D uncertain. CDR3 length equals 16 residues. CDR1 and CDR2 from the germline V gene are MNHEY and SVGAGI. With 2 bases removed from V and 7 bases from J, the gap between germline ends came to 15 bases. The CDR3 loop reads CASSYRGLEVNSPLHF. The DNA of the CDR3 is TGTGCCAGCAGTTACCGAGGACTGGAAGTAAATTCACCCCTCCACTTT.

V is TRBV6-5 and J is TRBJ2-7; 9 nucleotides align to TRBD2. CDR3 length: 14 amino acids. The V and J ends lost 6 bases and 3 bases, in that order; junction bases with no gene match: 6. CDR1 and CDR2 from the germline V gene are MNHEY and SVGAGI. This CDR3 is CASRRAGGNYEQYF. For the CDR3, the DNA is TGTGCCAGCAGGAGGGCGGGGGGGAACTACGAGCAGTACTTC.

The rearrangement uses TRBV28 and TRBJ1-5; 9 bases are a match to TRBD1. V trimming: 4 bases; J trimming: 0 bases; junction bases outside the gene matches: 1. Looked up from germline, CDR1 is MDHEN and CDR2 is SYDVKM. The CDR3 contains 15 residues. CDR3 in DNA: TGTGCCAGCAGTTCGGGACAGGGTAGCAATCAGCCCCAGCATTTT. Its translation: CASSSGQGSNQPQHF. Using reference TRBV28 and TRBJ1-5 for the parts outside the CDR3, the full variable domain is DVKVTQSSRYLVKRTGEKVFLECVQDMDHENMFWYRQDPGLGLRLIYFSYDVKMKEKGDIPEGYSVSREKKERFSLILESASTNQTSMYLCASSSGQGSNQPQHFGDGTRLSIL.

The gene calls are TRBV10-2 and TRBJ2-1, with 8 bases fitting TRBD2. This CDR3 comprises 15 residues. Looked up from germline, CDR1 is WSHSY and CDR2 is SAAADI. The J segment lost 2 bases and the V segment lost 7 bases, leaving 7 bases of the junction unmatched. CDR3 sequence: CASTAGVVAYNEQFF. The CDR3 region has the DNA TGCGCCAGCACAGCGGGGGTGGTCGCCTACAATGAGCAGTTCTTC.

This chain connects TRBV29-1 to TRBJ1-1, with D possibly matching TRBD1 (6 bases). Germline CDR1 and CDR2: SQVTM and ANQGSEA. This CDR3 region has 14 residues. V lost 0 bases to trimming and J lost 3 bases, with 11 bases between them. CDR3 DNA: TGCAGCGTTGAAGACTGGACAGAATACACTGAAGCTTTCTTT. As protein: CSVEDWTEYTEAFF.